This T cell receptor beta chain was obtained from a study of low-dose radiotherapy and immunotherapy resistance in tumors. Overall study: Treatment consisted of nivolumab 240 mg every two weeks and ipilimumab 1 mg/kg every six weeks, given intravenously to patients. A dose of 300 mg of oral aspirin was taken by patients daily for four cycles from cycle 1 day 1.

Stated time point: after trial treatment. The treatment was: LDRT plus nivolumab, ipilimumab, low-dose cyclophosphamide and aspirin (RACIN trial). Donors received a regimen that comprised nivolumab, ipilimumab, aspirin, low-dose cyclophosphamide and low-dose radiotherapy. The CDR3 has 14 amino acids. Germline V gene sequence: CDR1 LGHDT, CDR2 YNNKEL (reference sequence). V was clipped by 3 bases and J by 1 base, with 10 bases between them. Ten or more counts support this clonotype. Alpha and beta chains were covered, as first-strand cDNA relied on TRAV- and TRBV-specific primers. A constant-region primer paired with the V-primer adapter amplified TCRs over approximately 20 PCR cycles. It was by in vitro transcription that isolated mRNA was amplified. TCRdb redid the calling of the reads with MiXCR, one entry per CDR3 protein. The data hold 40,000 or so distinct CDR3 sequences, with 20% to 25% observed a single time.

Sequenced here: PBMCs, sampled after low-dose radiotherapy plus immunotherapy. This TCR came from a male donor with prostate cancer. The V call is TRBV3-1, the J call TRBJ2-7; maybe TRBD1 (7 bases). CDR3 bases: TGTGCCAGCAGCCAGGGGGGACAGTCCTACGAGCAGTACTTC. It encodes CASSQGGQSYEQYF.